Below are 5 T cell receptor beta chains sequenced from a single sample in a study of blood T cell repertoires in COVID-19. TCRdb's table, derived via immunoSEQ multiplex PCR, lists solely in-frame clones and lacks some. The repertoire has 300,000 to 450,000 clones, roughly nine tenths of them found once; the top ten carry around 1%. Sequenced sample: PBMCs or T cells enriched from blood (not recorded which). The receptors stem from a young man who had recovered from COVID-19.

V usage is TRBV29-1 and J usage is TRBJ1-2, with 7 bases that match TRBD1. The CDR3 sequence is 12 residues long. V trimming: 5 bases; J trimming: 2 bases; junction bases outside the gene matches: 2. Germline V gives CDR1 SQVTM, CDR2 ANQGSEA. The CDR3 loop reads CSVNRGNYGYTF. The CDR3 DNA reads as TGCAGCGTTAACAGGGGAAACTATGGCTACACCTTC.

This chain joins TRBV7-2 and TRBJ2-3, with TRBD2 matching 8 bases. The CDR3 totals 16 residues. The germline V gene has CDR1 SGHTA and CDR2 FQGNSA. The trim removed 5 bases at V and 4 bases at J, leaving 11 bases unmatched. In DNA form, the CDR3 reads TGTGCCAGCAGCCTGTGGAGCGGGAGTAGGGCAGATACGCAGTATTTT. It specifies CASSLWSGSRADTQYF. Full variable domain (outside the CDR3, taken from reference TRBV7-2 and TRBJ2-3): GAGVSQSPSNKVTEKGKDVELRCDPISGHTALYWYRQSLGQGLEFLIYFQGNSAPDKSGLPSDRFSAERTGGSVSTLTIQRTQQEDSAVYLCASSLWSGSRADTQYFGPGTRLTVL.

V usage is TRBV29-1 and J usage is TRBJ1-4; D not certain. The CDR3 extends over 13 amino acids. Trimming shortened V by 7 bases and J by 7 bases, and 16 bases separated the two germline ends. Germline CDR1 and CDR2: SQVTM and ANQGSEA. CDR3 residues: CSARESSGEKLFF. The DNA for the CDR3 is TGCAGCGCCCGAGAGAGTTCGGGTGAAAAACTGTTTTTT. The variable domain in full, completed from reference TRBV29-1 and TRBJ1-4, reads SAVISQKPSRDICQRGTSLTIQCQVDSQVTMMFWYRQQPGQSLTLIATANQGSEATYESGFVIDKFPISRPNLTFSTLTVSNMSPEDSSIYLCSARESSGEKLFFGSGTQLSVL.

V usage is TRBV18 and J usage is TRBJ1-1, with TRBD1 matching 7 bases. The CDR3 is 16 residues long. Germline V gene lookup returns CDR1 KGHSH and CDR2 LQKENI. Losses at the gene ends were 4 bases for V and 4 bases for J; bases not matched to a gene: 12. CDR3 in amino acids: CASSLNSQGIGTEAFF. The CDR3 DNA is TGTGCCAGCTCACTTAATTCACAGGGGATAGGCACTGAAGCTTTCTTT.

This clone was seen once. The genes are TRBV6-1 and TRBJ2-2; TRBD1 might be the D (6 bases). Germline V gene sequence: CDR1 MNHNS, CDR2 SASEGT. The CDR3 is 15 amino acids. Between the trimmed V and J ends, which lost 2 bases and 3 bases, there was a span of 10 bases. CDR3 protein: CASSERGWDTGELFF. The CDR3 nucleotides are TGTGCCAGCAGTGAAAGGGGGTGGGACACCGGGGAGCTGTTTTTT.